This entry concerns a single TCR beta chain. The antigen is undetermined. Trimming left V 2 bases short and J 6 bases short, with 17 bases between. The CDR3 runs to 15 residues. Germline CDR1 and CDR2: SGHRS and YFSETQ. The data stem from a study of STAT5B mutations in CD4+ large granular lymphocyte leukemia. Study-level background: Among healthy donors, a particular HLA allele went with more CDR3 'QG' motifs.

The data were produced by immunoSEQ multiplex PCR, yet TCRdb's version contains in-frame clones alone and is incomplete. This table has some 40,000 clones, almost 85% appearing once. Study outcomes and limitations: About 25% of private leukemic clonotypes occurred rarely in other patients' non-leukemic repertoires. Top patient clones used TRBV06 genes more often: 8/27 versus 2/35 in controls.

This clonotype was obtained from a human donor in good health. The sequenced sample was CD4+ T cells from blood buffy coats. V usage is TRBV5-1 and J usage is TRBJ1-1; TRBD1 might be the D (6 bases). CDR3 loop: CASSFLSGVGAEAFF. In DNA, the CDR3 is TGCGCCAGCAGCTTCTTATCAGGGGTCGGGGCTGAAGCTTTCTTT.